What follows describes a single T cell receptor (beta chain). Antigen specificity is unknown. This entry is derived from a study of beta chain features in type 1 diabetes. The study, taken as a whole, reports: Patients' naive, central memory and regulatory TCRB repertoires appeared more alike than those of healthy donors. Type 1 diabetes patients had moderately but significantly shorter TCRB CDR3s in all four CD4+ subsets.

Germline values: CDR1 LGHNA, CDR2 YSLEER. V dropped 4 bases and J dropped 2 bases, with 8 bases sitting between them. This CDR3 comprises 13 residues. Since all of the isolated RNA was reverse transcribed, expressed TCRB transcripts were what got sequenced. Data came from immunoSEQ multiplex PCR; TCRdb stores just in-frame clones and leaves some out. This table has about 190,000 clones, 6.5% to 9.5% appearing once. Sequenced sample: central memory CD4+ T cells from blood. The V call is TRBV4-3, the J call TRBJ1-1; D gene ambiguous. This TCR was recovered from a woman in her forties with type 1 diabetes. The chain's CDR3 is CASSRADNTEAFF. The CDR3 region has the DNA TGCGCCAGCAGCCGGGCAGACAACACTGAAGCTTTCTTT.